This T cell receptor (beta chain) was identified during a study of blood T cell repertoires in COVID-19. Whole-study context: Donors in the United States, Italy and Spain gave samples during acute or convalescent COVID-19. T cells, B-cell-depleted T cells, or PBMCs provided the cDNA or gDNA that served as material.

Authors' methods: Nucleated cell number was recorded as an estimate derived from reference gene primer amplification. Clones were sequenced by immunoSEQ multiplex PCR, and TCRdb holds only the in-frame ones, with some missing. V, J and clone size are those of that table, while D and trimming were read from the DNA. The data show about 60,000 clones, roughly 87% seen once. Trimming took off 3 bases at V and 6 bases at J, with 12 bases between the two ends. The CDR3 consists of 14 residues. In germline, CDR1 is KGHSH, CDR2 LQKENI. Sequencing was performed on peripheral blood. The chain uses TRBV18 and TRBJ1-5; perhaps TRBD1 as D (6 bases). This TCR was sampled from a human donor with acute or convalescent COVID-19. The donor label of this sample is uncertain. The CDR3 spells CASSPSGDGQPQHF. The CDR3 coding sequence is TGTGCCAGCTCACCGTCAGGGGACGGTCAGCCCCAGCATTTT.